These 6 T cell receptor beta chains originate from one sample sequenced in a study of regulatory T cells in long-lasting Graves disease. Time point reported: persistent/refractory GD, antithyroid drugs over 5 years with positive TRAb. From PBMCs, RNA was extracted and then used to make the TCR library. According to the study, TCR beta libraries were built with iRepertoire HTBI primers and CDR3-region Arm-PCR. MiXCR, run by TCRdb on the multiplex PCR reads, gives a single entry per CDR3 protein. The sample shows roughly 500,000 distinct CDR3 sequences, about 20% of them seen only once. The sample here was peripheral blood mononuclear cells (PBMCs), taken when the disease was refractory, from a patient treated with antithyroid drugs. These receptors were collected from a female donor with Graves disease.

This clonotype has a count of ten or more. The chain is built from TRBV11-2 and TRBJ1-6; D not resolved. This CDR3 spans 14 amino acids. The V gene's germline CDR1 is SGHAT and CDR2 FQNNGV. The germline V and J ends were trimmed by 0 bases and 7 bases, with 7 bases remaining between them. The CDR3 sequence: CASSLERKNSPLHF. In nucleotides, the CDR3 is TGTGCCAGCAGCTTAGAGCGGAAAAATTCACCCCTCCACTTT.

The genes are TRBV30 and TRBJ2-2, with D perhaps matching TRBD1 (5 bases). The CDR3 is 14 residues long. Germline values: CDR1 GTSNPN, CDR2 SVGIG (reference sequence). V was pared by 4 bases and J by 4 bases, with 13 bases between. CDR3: CAWTRTLVTGELFF. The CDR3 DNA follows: TGTGCCTGGACTAGGACACTTGTCACCGGGGAGCTGTTTTTT.

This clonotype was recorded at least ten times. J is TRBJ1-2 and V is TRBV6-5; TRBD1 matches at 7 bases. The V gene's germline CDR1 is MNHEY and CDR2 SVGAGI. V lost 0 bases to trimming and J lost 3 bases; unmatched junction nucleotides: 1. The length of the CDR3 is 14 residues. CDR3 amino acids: CASSYSTGDYGYTF. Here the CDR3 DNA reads TGTGCCAGCAGTTACTCAACAGGGGACTATGGCTACACCTTC.

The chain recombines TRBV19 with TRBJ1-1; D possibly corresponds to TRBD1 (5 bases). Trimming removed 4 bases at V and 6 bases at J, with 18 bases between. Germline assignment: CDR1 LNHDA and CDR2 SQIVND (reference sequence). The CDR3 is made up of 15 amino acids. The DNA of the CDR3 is TGTGCCAGTAGTAAAACCTACCGGGACGGGTCTGAAGCTTTCTTT. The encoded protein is CASSKTYRDGSEAFF. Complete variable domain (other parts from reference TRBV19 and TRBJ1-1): DGGITQSPKYLFRKEGQNVTLSCEQNLNHDAMYWYRQDPGQGLRLIYYSQIVNDFQKGDIAEGYSVSREKKESFPLTVTSAQKNPTAFYLCASSKTYRDGSEAFFGQGTRLTVV.

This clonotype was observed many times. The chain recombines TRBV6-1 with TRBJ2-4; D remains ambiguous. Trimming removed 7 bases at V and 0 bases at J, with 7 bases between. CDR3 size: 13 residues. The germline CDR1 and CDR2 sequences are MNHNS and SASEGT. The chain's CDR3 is CASTDLAKNIQYF. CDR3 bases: TGTGCCAGCACAGACCTAGCCAAAAACATTCAGTACTTC.

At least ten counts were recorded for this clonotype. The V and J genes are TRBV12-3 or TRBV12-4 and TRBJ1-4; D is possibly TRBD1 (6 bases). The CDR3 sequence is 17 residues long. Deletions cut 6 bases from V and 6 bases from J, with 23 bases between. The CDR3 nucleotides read TGTGCCAGCAGCTCCTCAGACTGGACAGCCTTTTATGAAAAACTGTTTTTT. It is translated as CASSSSDWTAFYEKLFF.